What follows describes a single T cell receptor beta chain. The sample belongs to a study of cytomegalovirus exposure and HLA in healthy donors. PCR employed 60 Vbeta and 13 Jbeta primers. Here immunoSEQ multiplex PCR was the method, and the copy in TCRdb shows in-frame clones only, minus some. The sample holds 210,000 or so clones, 65% to 90% seen once. The sequenced sample was PBMCs. This clonotype originated in a girl between 5 and 17 years old in good health and CMV-seronegative.

CDR3 sequence reads: CATTDRLVWDEQFF. CDR3 nucleotides: TGTGCCACAACAGACCGACTAGTTTGGGATGAGCAGTTCTTC. The chain combines TRBV28 with TRBJ2-1, with D perhaps matching TRBD2 (6 bases). V dropped 10 bases and J dropped 8 bases, with 21 bases sitting between them. The V gene's germline CDR1 is MDHEN and CDR2 SYDVKM. This CDR3 has 14 amino acids. Together with reference TRBV28 and TRBJ2-1, the CDR3 gives the full variable domain: DVKVTQSSRYLVKRTGEKVFLECVQDMDHENMFWYRQDPGLGLRLIYFSYDVKMKEKGDIPEGYSVSREKKERFSLILESASTNQTSMYLCATTDRLVWDEQFFGPGTRLTVL.